Below, 8 T cell receptor beta chains from the same sample are listed, as sequenced in a study of OX40 agonist ivuxolimab in advanced cancers. The receptor library was made with the immunoSEQ multiplex PCR assay. The table comes from immuneACCESS by way of TCRdb, which keeps in-frame sequences with V and J called. Part of the clones is missing from these tables; in studies checked, under half for an unresolved V gene and the rest for unknown reasons. Counted in this sample were some 78,000 clones; roughly nine tenths of them appeared once. Of the sample, under 3.5% is held by the ten largest clones. The sample consisted of CD4+ or CD8+ T cells sorted from blood, taken in a trial of the OX40 agonist ivuxolimab. The source is an adult with an advanced solid tumor such as melanoma, head and neck, liver or kidney cancer.

CDR3 protein: CAWSPGTVYGYTF. The CDR3, as DNA: TGTGCCTGGAGTCCCGGGACCGTATATGGCTACACCTTC. The chain recombines TRBV30 with TRBJ1-2; D perhaps matches TRBD1 (5 bases). This CDR3 spans 13 amino acids. Trimming shortened V by 2 bases and J by 5 bases, and 12 bases separated the two germline ends. CDR1 is GTSNPN and CDR2 is SVGIG in the germline V gene (reference sequence).

The V gene is TRBV14, the J gene TRBJ2-3; D assignment may be TRBD1 or TRBD2 (5 bases each). V was trimmed by 4 bases and J by 10 bases, leaving 18 bases between them. Germline V lookup: CDR1 SGHDN, CDR2 FVKESK. The CDR3 covers 14 residues. The DNA for the CDR3 is TGTGCCAGCAGCCCCGGGACCTCCACGAGGGCGCAGTATTTT. Encoded protein: CASSPGTSTRAQYF. The variable domain in full, completed from reference TRBV14 and TRBJ2-3, reads EAGVTQFPSHSVIEKGQTVTLRCDPISGHDNLYWYRRVMGKEIKFLLHFVKESKQDESGMPNNRFLAERTGGTYSTLKVQPAELEDSGVYFCASSPGTSTRAQYFGPGTRLTVL.

The chain carries TRBV11-2 and TRBJ2-7, with 8 bases identical to TRBD1. This CDR3 spans 13 amino acids. V lost 7 bases and J lost 6; bases outside the gene matches: 8. The germline V gene has CDR1 SGHAT and CDR2 FQNNGV. CDR3 in amino acids: CASTTDRVAEQYF. In DNA, the CDR3 is TGTGCCAGCACGACGGACAGGGTGGCCGAGCAGTACTTC. The variable domain in full, completed from reference TRBV11-2 and TRBJ2-7, reads EAGVAQSPRYKIIEKRQSVAFWCNPISGHATLYWYQQILGQGPKLLIQFQNNGVVDDSQLPKDRFSAERLKGVDSTLKIQPAKLEDSAVYLCASTTDRVAEQYFGPGTRLTVT.

The genes are TRBV7-6 and TRBJ1-2; no firm D call. The CDR3 is 12 amino acids. Germline V gene data show CDR1 as SGHVS and CDR2 as FNYEAQ. Trimming removed 5 bases at V and 11 bases at J, with 15 bases between. CDR3 in DNA: TGTGCCAGCAGCCCGCCGGGGAGCAAGTACACCTTC. Protein sequence: CASSPPGSKYTF.

The chain combines TRBV28 with TRBJ1-3, with D unclear. The V gene's germline CDR1 is MDHEN and CDR2 SYDVKM. V was shortened by 3 bases and J by 1 base, with 7 bases between the two germline ends. This CDR3 contains 14 residues. In nucleotides, the CDR3 is TGTGCCAGCAGTTTTTCCACGTCTGGAAACACCATATATTTT. Translating it yields CASSFSTSGNTIYF.

This chain uses TRBV6-1 with TRBJ1-2, with 9 bases aligning to TRBD1. The V segment lost 6 bases and the J segment 4 bases; nucleotides outside the gene matches: 15. Germline CDR1 is MNHNS and CDR2 is SASEGT. CDR3 length: 17 residues. CDR3 DNA sequence: TGTGCCAGCAGGGAATTAATGGGACAGGGCTTCGGCTATGGCTACACCTTC. As protein: CASRELMGQGFGYGYTF.

The chain recombines TRBV6-1 with TRBJ2-7, with no clear D. The CDR3 loop spans 13 amino acids. Germline V gives CDR1 MNHNS, CDR2 SASEGT. The V end was cut by 0 bases, the J end by 2 bases, with 5 bases between. DNA for the CDR3: TGTGCCAGCAGTGAAGCCAAGACCTACGAGCAGTACTTC. Its translation: CASSEAKTYEQYF.

The CDR3 DNA is TGTGCCAGCAGCTATTCCCTGGATCAGCCCCAGCATTTT. This codes for CASSYSLDQPQHF. The chain employs TRBV7-9 and TRBJ1-5; D is unresolved. The V end was cut by 4 bases, the J end by 5 bases, with 9 bases between. Germline V gene sequence: CDR1 SEHNR, CDR2 FQNEAQ (reference sequence). The CDR3 runs 13 residues. Based on the CDR3 plus reference TRBV7-9 and TRBJ1-5, the full variable domain is DTGVSQNPRHKITKRGQNVTFRCDPISEHNRLYWYRQTLGQGPEFLTYFQNEAQLEKSRLLSDRFSAERPKGSFSTLEIQRTEQGDSAMYLCASSYSLDQPQHFGDGTRLSIL.